This T cell receptor (beta chain) is from a study of glioma-infiltrating T cells after dendritic cell vaccination. Study-wide context: Patients had newly diagnosed or recurrent glioblastoma and received dendritic cell vaccines. Study results and caveats: The cohort had few patients with full blood and tumor sets.

The PCR used 60 V beta and 13 J beta primers. Some clones are missing from TCRdb's copy, which holds only in-frame ones; the method was immunoSEQ multiplex PCR. The sample shows roughly 51,000 clones, over 75% of them seen only once. Comment on this clone: Its antigen remains unidentified.

Germline assignment: CDR1 SGHTA and CDR2 FQGNSA. The V and J ends lost 5 bases and 0 bases respectively, with 13 bases between them. The CDR3 runs 15 residues. Sequencing used blood, obtained before dendritic cell vaccination. The chain has TRBV7-2 and TRBJ1-2; D gene ambiguous. This TCR derives from a human donor with glioblastoma. This CDR3 is CASSPGGRTNYGYTF. CDR3 bases: TGTGCCAGCAGCCCTGGAGGACGGACTAACTATGGCTACACCTTC.